Detailed here is one T cell receptor beta chain. This clonotype has more than one count but fewer than ten. The antigen it recognizes is unknown. Base qualities are missing; no much larger clone stands one base away. Receptor amplification or capture employed PCR. The reads were generated on an Illumina HiSeq 2500. Molecular barcoding was employed in the preparation of TCR libraries, with unique molecular identifiers being used to normalize TCRbeta repertoire quantification. TCRdb passed the public sequencing reads through fastp at Q25 and MiXCR, retaining productive beta sequences. Identical CDR3 proteins give one entry, which carries the most common genes and DNA. For this sample there are 250,000 to 400,000 distinct CDR3 sequences; over 20% appear just once. The ten largest clones add up to roughly 11% of the sample. The treatment or condition tag for this specimen amounts to: allogeneic hematopoietic cell transplantation with graft depleted of TCRalphabeta T cells and CD19 B cells. The transplant recipients were children given TCRalphabeta/CD19-depleted allogeneic hematopoietic cell grafts.

The sample originates from a study of T-cell reconstitution after alpha-beta-depleted transplantation in children listed by TCRdb under 2016. As for the study more broadly: T-cell immune reconstitution after TCRalphabeta/CD19-depleted allogeneic hematopoietic cell transplantation in children was quantitatively tracked in the study by means of TCR repertoire profiling.

As encoded in the germline V gene, CDR1 is SGHAT while CDR2 is FQNNGV. The CDR3 measures 16 amino acids from cysteine to phenylalanine. Solely the CDR3 DNA is kept, with 48 bases framed from the first base. V loses 6 bases at its end and J loses 3 bases; junction bases beyond the gene matches: 12. The study at large found these results: The apparently early recovery of alphabetaT-cell counts about two months after transplant reportedly depended on only several hundred rapidly expanded clones that came from non-depleted graft cells. Over subsequent months, a decline in hyperexpanded clone frequencies was noted, and after one year, T-cell counts and TCRbeta diversity were mostly ascribed to newly produced T cells. The high TCRbeta diversity at day 60 in some patients was ascribed to recipient T cells and intrathymic progenitors that had survived conditioning.

Sequencing was performed on PBMCs, mostly from graft donor cells, taken 180 days after TCRalphabeta/CD19-depleted stem cell transplant. In this chain, TRBV11-2 is recombined with TRBJ2-7, with 9 middle bases fitting TRBD1. This TCR came from a male patient between 5 and 17 years old who had a stem cell transplant for acute lymphoblastic leukemia, so the T cells may come from the graft donor. CDR3 sequence: CASSLRWGQGNYEQYF. The sequenced DNA is TGTGCCAGCAGTCTCCGGTGGGGACAGGGTAACTACGAGCAGTACTTC.